The 18 T cell receptor beta chains in this list originate from one sample, sequenced in a study of long-term antiretroviral therapy in people with HIV. Survey-level resolution applied to immunoSEQ assay v3.0. Profiling relied on immunoSEQ multiplex PCR, and the TCRdb table lists in-frame clones only, not all of them. The sample has about 29,000 clones; roughly 92% are singletons. The sample here was unsorted PBMCs, taken 6.2 years after starting antiretroviral therapy. These receptors were collected from a man aged 40-49 years with HIV.

The V and J genes are TRBV25-1 and TRBJ1-1, with D tentatively TRBD1 (6 bases). In germline, CDR1 is MGHDK, CDR2 SYGVNS. V lost 7 bases and J lost 5, with 14 bases in between. The CDR3 has 13 amino acids. In DNA, the CDR3 is TGTGCCAGCACCGGGGTGGGGGCGACTGAAGCTTTCTTT. Translated, it gives CASTGVGATEAFF.

The rearrangement links TRBV27 to TRBJ1-5; D call uncertain. The V end was cut by 5 bases, the J end by 2 bases, with 10 bases between. The CDR3 runs to 14 residues. In germline, CDR1 is MNHEY, CDR2 SMNVEV (reference sequence). The DNA for the CDR3 is TGTGCCAGCAGTCTCGGAACAGGCAATCAGCCCCAGCATTTT. It yields the protein CASSLGTGNQPQHF.

The genes are TRBV28 and TRBJ2-7, with 8 bases lining up with TRBD2. This CDR3 spans 14 amino acids. Germline CDR1 reads MDHEN; CDR2 reads SYDVKM. V shed 4 bases, J shed 4 bases, and the junction held 6 bases outside the gene matches. The chain's CDR3 is CASSYHSGTYEQYF. The DNA of the CDR3 is TGTGCCAGCAGTTATCATAGCGGGACATACGAGCAGTACTTC.

The V and J genes are TRBV29-1 and TRBJ1-2; TRBD1 agrees at 7 bases. The CDR3 runs 13 residues. Germline assignment: CDR1 SQVTM and CDR2 ANQGSEA. The junction had 1 base not matched to a gene; V was cut back by 3 bases and J by 0 bases. CDR3 loop: CSVEGQTNYGYTF. CDR3 DNA: TGCAGCGTTGAGGGACAGACTAACTATGGCTACACCTTC.

CDR3 sequence: CASRAFLQETQYF. CDR3 nucleotides: TGTGCCAGCAGAGCCTTTCTCCAAGAGACCCAGTACTTC. The rearrangement joins TRBV27 to TRBJ2-5; no reliable D call. The CDR3 is 13 amino acids. V lost 6 bases, J lost 1 base, and 9 bases lay in between. The germline gives CDR1 MNHEY, CDR2 SMNVEV (reference sequence).

The chain couples TRBV7-9 to TRBJ2-7, with 8 bases that match TRBD1. With V trimmed by 4 bases and J by 4 bases, 15 bases remained unmatched. Germline V gene lookup returns CDR1 SEHNR and CDR2 FQNEAQ (reference sequence). The CDR3 runs 17 residues. The CDR3 coding sequence is TGTGCCAGCAGCTCAACCTCAGGACAGGGCCATCAATACGAGCAGTACTTC. Protein sequence: CASSSTSGQGHQYEQYF.

The V call is TRBV4-1, the J call TRBJ2-1, with 7 bases matching TRBD2. Germline V lookup: CDR1 MGHRA, CDR2 YSYEKL. V gave up 8 bases and J gave up 5 bases; unmatched junction bases: 9. The CDR3 covers 14 residues. CDR3 amino acids: CASRFIAGHNEQFF. In DNA, the CDR3 is TGCGCCAGCCGGTTTATAGCGGGCCACAATGAGCAGTTCTTC.

The chain recombines TRBV29-1 with TRBJ1-4; D remains unclear. The CDR3 loop spans 11 amino acids. The V and J ends lost 8 bases and 7 bases respectively, with 11 bases between them. In germline, CDR1 is SQVTM, CDR2 ANQGSEA. The CDR3 coding sequence is TGCAGCTTCCTTGGGTCTGAAAAACTGTTTTTT. It translates to CSFLGSEKLFF.

V is TRBV11-2 and J is TRBJ2-2; 7 positions match TRBD1. The CDR3 runs 17 residues. Germline loops: CDR1 SGHAT, CDR2 FQNNGV. V shed 5 bases, J shed 0 bases, and the junction held 9 bases outside the gene matches. CDR3 sequence reads: CASSLEVTGTNTGELFF. The CDR3 DNA reads TGTGCCAGCAGCCTTGAAGTGACAGGGACGAACACCGGGGAGCTGTTTTTT.

With regard to this clone: Other nucleotide sequences in the sample specify the same CDR3. V gene TRBV6-5 combines with J gene TRBJ1-1; TRBD1 agrees at 7 bases. Germline V lookup: CDR1 MNHEY, CDR2 SVGAGI. Trimming cost V 4 bases and J 2 bases; bases outside gene matches: 4. This CDR3 contains 14 residues. The CDR3 bases are TGTGCCAGCAGTTTCGGACAGGTAAACACTGAAGCTTTCTTT. Its protein product is CASSFGQVNTEAFF.

J is TRBJ2-2 and V is TRBV19, with 12 bases fitting TRBD2. Trimming cost V 9 bases and J 3 bases; bases outside gene matches: 5. Germline CDR1 is LNHDA and CDR2 is SQIVND (reference sequence). This CDR3 region has 15 residues. The CDR3 region is CASARLAGDTGELFF. The CDR3 bases are TGTGCCAGCGCCCGACTAGCGGGGGACACCGGGGAGCTGTTTTTT.

The chain employs TRBV6-1 and TRBJ2-7; no firm D call. Trimming removed 9 bases at V and 0 bases at J, with 12 bases between. Per the germline V gene, CDR1 is MNHNS and CDR2 is SASEGT. The length of the CDR3 is 13 residues. The DNA of the CDR3 is TGTGCCAGTAGATGGGGTAACTCCTACGAGCAGTACTTC. Its translation: CASRWGNSYEQYF.

This chain links TRBV4-2 with TRBJ1-1; D unresolved. Trimming took 0 bases from V and 1 from J, leaving 6 bases between them. This CDR3 spans 14 amino acids. Germline CDR1 LGHNA, CDR2 YNFKEQ. The CDR3 DNA sequence: TGTGCCAGCAGCCAAGAGGTGCGGAACACTGAAGCTTTCTTT. It encodes CASSQEVRNTEAFF.

This clone qualifies as medium-sized. This chain uses TRBV7-6 with TRBJ2-7; D gene unclear. This CDR3 spans 14 amino acids. Trimming shortened V by 1 base and J by 4 bases, and 11 bases separated the two germline ends. CDR1 and CDR2 (germline): SGHVS, FNYEAQ. This CDR3 is CASSLVARRYEQYF. DNA of the CDR3: TGTGCCAGCAGCTTAGTGGCTAGACGGTACGAGCAGTACTTC.

The gene calls are TRBV7-3 and TRBJ2-6; D is undetermined. In germline, CDR1 is SGHTA, CDR2 FQGTGA. CDR3 length: 12 amino acids. V gave up 5 bases and J gave up 6 bases, with 5 bases separating them. The DNA of the CDR3 is TGTGCCAGCAGCGCGGCGGCCAACGTCCTGACTTTC. It encodes CASSAAANVLTF.

V is TRBV6-5 and J is TRBJ2-5, with TRBD2 matching over 7 bases. Germline CDR1 MNHEY, CDR2 SVGAGI. The V segment lost 4 bases and the J segment 5 bases; nucleotides outside the gene matches: 4. The CDR3 is 13 residues long. The CDR3 spells CASSSPGGETQYF. The CDR3 DNA reads TGTGCCAGCAGTTCCCCCGGGGGGGAGACCCAGTACTTC.

This chain joins TRBV7-2 and TRBJ2-7; TRBD2 matches 9 bases. CDR1 and CDR2 (germline): SGHTA, FQGNSA. The CDR3 has 16 residues. J gave up 4 bases and V 5 bases, and 12 bases lay outside the gene matches. The CDR3 bases are TGTGCCAGCAGCACCCAACGGACTAGCGCAAGTTACGAGCAGTACTTC. It encodes CASSTQRTSASYEQYF.

The chain has TRBV9 and TRBJ1-1; D call uncertain. CDR3 size: 13 residues. The V end lost 0 bases, the J end lost 4 bases, and 7 bases lay between the germline ends. From germline, CDR1 is SGDLS and CDR2 YYNGEE. The CDR3 loop reads CASSVEGPTEAFF. CDR3 coding DNA: TGTGCCAGCAGCGTAGAGGGCCCCACTGAAGCTTTCTTT.